Shown below are 28 T cell receptor beta chains from a single sample sequenced in a study of response to subunit inactivated influenza vaccine. Using its own MiXCR run on the RT-PCR reads, TCRdb lists one record per CDR3 protein. The repertoire has more than 450,000 distinct CDR3 sequences, 10% to 15% of them found once; the top ten carry roughly 10%. Specimen: PBMCs from blood, collected on the day of vaccination. These receptors were collected from a man in his fifties who received an inactivated influenza vaccine.

This clonotype was observed at least ten times. The chain uses TRBV28 and TRBJ1-2; perhaps TRBD1 as D (5 bases). V lost 6 bases and J lost 5, with 16 bases in between. Germline V gene sequence: CDR1 MDHEN, CDR2 SYDVKM. The CDR3 sequence is 14 residues long. Written as DNA, the CDR3 is TGTGCCAGCAGCGAAGGGACGGAACGATATGGCTACACCTTC. Translating gives CASSEGTERYGYTF.

This clonotype was counted between two and nine times. This chain connects TRBV11-2 to TRBJ2-3; D unresolved. The germline CDR1 and CDR2 sequences are SGHAT and FQNNGV. The length of the CDR3 is 13 residues. V was clipped by 5 bases and J by 6 bases, with 12 bases between them. The CDR3 is CASSDPNSDTQYF. In DNA, the CDR3 is TGTGCCAGCAGCGACCCGAATTCGGATACGCAGTATTTT.

This chain uses TRBV7-9 with TRBJ2-2; no clear D. Germline CDR1 is SEHNR and CDR2 is FQNEAQ (reference sequence). V shed 2 bases and J shed 4 bases, with 5 bases lying between them. The CDR3 has 13 residues. This CDR3 is CASSLNPTGELFF. CDR3 DNA: TGTGCCAGCAGCTTAAACCCCACCGGGGAGCTGTTTTTT.

This clonotype came up many times. V and J are TRBV6-5 and TRBJ2-2; 7 bases line up with TRBD1. The CDR3 covers 13 residues. Germline V CDR1 and CDR2: MNHEY, SVGAGI. The J segment lost 8 bases and the V segment lost 0 bases, leaving 0 bases of the junction unmatched. Here the CDR3 reads CASSYSDRGELFF. The DNA of the CDR3 is TGTGCCAGCAGTTACTCGGACAGGGGGGAGCTGTTTTTT.

The chain couples TRBV28 to TRBJ2-3, with 13 bases identical to TRBD2. The CDR3 runs to 15 residues. V trimming: 6 bases; J trimming: 6 bases; junction bases outside the gene matches: 6. The germline V gene encodes CDR1 MDHEN and CDR2 SYDVKM. CDR3 nucleotide sequence: TGTGCCAGCAGGACTAGCGGGGGGACCCGGGATACGCAGTATTTT. Translated, it gives CASRTSGGTRDTQYF.

This clonotype turned up a few times. The rearrangement joins TRBV4-1 to TRBJ1-1; D is uncertain. Trimming cost V 0 bases and J 5 bases, with 19 bases left between them. Germline lookup yields CDR1 MGHRA and CDR2 YSYEKL. The CDR3 consists of 17 residues. For the CDR3, the DNA is TGCGCCAGCAGCCAAGATCCCCGGGCGCCCCAAAGGACTGAAGCTTTCTTT. This translates into CASSQDPRAPQRTEAFF.

CDR3 coding DNA: TGTGCCAGTAGTATAAAAGCGGGAGTAGCGGAACGCTACAATGAGCAGTTCTTC. Protein product: CASSIKAGVAERYNEQFF. V is TRBV19 and J is TRBJ2-1; 8 positions agree with TRBD2. CDR3 length: 18 residues. Trimming at V came to 2 bases and at J to 3 bases, leaving 12 bases not matched to a gene. Germline V gene data show CDR1 as LNHDA and CDR2 as SQIVND (reference sequence).

This clonotype was seen only a few times. V is TRBV3-1 and J is TRBJ1-6; D possibly corresponds to TRBD1 (5 bases). The CDR3 has 14 amino acids. Germline V gene data show CDR1 as LGHDT and CDR2 as YNNKEL (reference sequence). Trimming took off 4 bases at V and 10 bases at J, with 14 bases between the two ends. CDR3 residues: CASSPSREGSPLHF. As DNA, the CDR3 is TGTGCCAGCAGCCCCTCCAGGGAGGGGTCACCCCTCCACTTT.

The chain couples TRBV5-1 to TRBJ2-7, with D perhaps TRBD1 (5 bases). CDR3 length: 16 amino acids. The germline CDR1 and CDR2 sequences are SGHRS and YFSETQ. V lost 0 bases, J lost 2 bases, and 15 bases lay in between. CDR3 nucleotides: TGCGCCAGCAGCTTGGGGACAACTGGACCAACCTACGAGCAGTACTTC. As protein: CASSLGTTGPTYEQYF.

V is TRBV12-3 or TRBV12-4 and J is TRBJ2-5; 10 bases fit TRBD2. After removal of 4 bases from V and 4 bases from J, the junction contained 6 bases not matched to a gene. The CDR3 is 15 amino acids. CDR3 in DNA: TGTGCCAGCAGTTATACTAGCGGGATTGGAGAGACCCAGTACTTC. As protein: CASSYTSGIGETQYF.

The chain links TRBV6-5 to TRBJ2-5, with 7 nucleotides matching TRBD2. The germline CDR1 and CDR2 sequences are MNHEY and SVGAGI. Losses at the gene ends were 4 bases for V and 1 base for J; bases not matched to a gene: 6. This CDR3 region has 15 residues. The CDR3: CASSSRGRGQETQYF. The CDR3 DNA sequence: TGTGCCAGCAGTTCGCGGGGGAGGGGCCAAGAGACCCAGTACTTC.

The chain has TRBV11-2 and TRBJ2-7, with TRBD2 matching over 12 bases. Germline CDR1 and CDR2: SGHAT and FQNNGV. V lost 2 bases, J lost 2 bases, and 1 base stayed unmatched. The CDR3 runs 15 residues. CDR3 region: CASSLWTSGAYEQYF. The CDR3 region has the DNA TGTGCCAGCAGCTTATGGACTAGCGGGGCCTACGAGCAGTACTTC.

The chain uses TRBV20-1 and TRBJ2-1; D may be TRBD2 (5 bases). The CDR3 extends over 14 amino acids. The germline gives CDR1 DFQATT, CDR2 SNEGSKA (reference sequence). Trimming stripped 5 bases from V and 6 bases from J, with 17 bases between. The CDR3 sequence: CSASPPTRSNEQFF. DNA of the CDR3: TGCAGTGCTTCTCCGCCCACTAGATCCAATGAGCAGTTCTTC.

This rearrangement joins TRBV3-1 to TRBJ1-2; D not resolved. V gave up 2 bases and J gave up 9 bases, with 7 bases separating them. This CDR3 region has 11 residues. The germline CDR1 and CDR2 sequences are LGHDT and YNNKEL (reference sequence). The CDR3 DNA reads as TGTGCCAGCAGCCAATCTAACAGCTACACCTTC. Protein product: CASSQSNSYTF. Drawing the rest from reference TRBV3-1 and TRBJ1-2, the complete variable domain is DTAVSQTPKYLVTQMGNDKSIKCEQNLGHDTMYWYKQDSKKFLKIMFSYNNKELIINETVPNRFSPKSPDKAHLNLHINSLELGDSAVYFCASSQSNSYTFGSGTRLTVV.

A few counts support this clonotype. The rearrangement links TRBV18 to TRBJ1-1, with D hard to call. The CDR3 totals 15 residues. Germline CDR1 is KGHSH and CDR2 is LQKENI. The V end lost 1 base, the J end lost 5 bases, and 14 bases lay between the germline ends. CDR3 residues: CASSPQRVGGTEAFF. The CDR3 region has the DNA TGTGCCAGCTCACCACAGAGGGTCGGAGGGACTGAAGCTTTCTTT.

This clonotype was seen at least ten times. The rearrangement joins TRBV12-3 or TRBV12-4 to TRBJ2-1; D gene uncertain. Trimming cost V 5 bases and J 7 bases, with 6 bases left between them. The CDR3 sequence is 11 residues long. The CDR3, as DNA: TGTGCCAGCAGTCTTAAAAATGAGCAGTTCTTC. Protein sequence: CASSLKNEQFF.

The chain links TRBV5-5 to TRBJ2-3; no reliable D call. Between the trimmed V and J ends, which lost 4 bases and 5 bases, there was a span of 14 bases. The CDR3 loop spans 14 amino acids. Germline V gene data show CDR1 as SGHKS and CDR2 as YYEKEE (reference sequence). This CDR3 reads CASSQSPIVDTQYF. The DNA for the CDR3 is TGTGCCAGCAGCCAAAGTCCCATAGTAGATACGCAGTATTTT.

In this sample, this clonotype turned up a few times. The chain employs TRBV6-1 and TRBJ2-7; 9 bases map to TRBD2. With 6 bases clipped from V and 2 bases from J, the junction kept 14 bases outside the gene matches. Germline-derived CDR1 and CDR2 are MNHNS and SASEGT. CDR3 length: 17 amino acids. The CDR3: CASRDRWGGRAPYEQYF. CDR3 nucleotides: TGTGCCAGCAGAGACCGGTGGGGCGGGAGGGCACCCTACGAGCAGTACTTC.

The V gene is TRBV7-2, the J gene TRBJ2-5; 13 bases fit TRBD2. The CDR3 totals 17 residues. Trimming at V came to 3 bases and at J to 5 bases, leaving 9 bases not matched to a gene. Per the germline V gene, CDR1 is SGHTA and CDR2 is FQGNSA. The CDR3 nucleotides are TGTGCCAGCAGCTTGGCACTTTGGACTAGCGGGAGCGAGACCCAGTACTTC. It encodes CASSLALWTSGSETQYF.

This clonotype was detected a few times. V gene TRBV12-3 or TRBV12-4 combines with J gene TRBJ2-7; the match to TRBD1 covers 7 bases. V gave up 0 bases and J gave up 3 bases; unmatched junction bases: 11. CDR3 length equals 17 residues. CDR3: CASSLALTGEGDYEQYF. CDR3 DNA sequence: TGTGCCAGCAGTTTAGCGCTTACAGGGGAAGGGGACTACGAGCAGTACTTC.

The V and J genes are TRBV7-9 and TRBJ2-3; a weak D match, TRBD1 (5 bases). Trimming took 5 bases from V and 3 from J, leaving 15 bases between them. CDR3 length: 15 amino acids. Germline lookup yields CDR1 SEHNR and CDR2 FQNEAQ (reference sequence). For the CDR3, the DNA is TGTGCCAGCAGCCCCCAGGGAATGTTTACAGATACGCAGTATTTT. Protein: CASSPQGMFTDTQYF.

This clonotype showed up just a few times. This rearrangement joins TRBV20-1 to TRBJ2-5, with 9 bases aligning to TRBD1. CDR3 length equals 16 residues. Germline trimming cut 3 bases from V and 4 bases from J; bases unmatched to any gene: 12. Germline-derived CDR1 and CDR2 are DFQATT and SNEGSKA (reference sequence). This chain's CDR3 is CSARMTGQGTGETQYF. CDR3 bases: TGCAGTGCTAGGATGACAGGACAGGGGACTGGAGAGACCCAGTACTTC.

The chain has TRBV6-5 and TRBJ2-7, with 9 bases aligning to TRBD1. The CDR3 has 15 amino acids. The germline V gene has CDR1 MNHEY and CDR2 SVGAGI. J was trimmed by 4 bases and V by 2 bases; bases with no gene match: 6. The CDR3 DNA reads as TGTGCCAGCAGTTACGCCGACAGGGGGAAATACGAGCAGTACTTC. Its protein product is CASSYADRGKYEQYF.

This chain links TRBV2 with TRBJ2-1; TRBD2 might be the D (5 bases). The V and J ends lost 3 bases and 1 base respectively, with 7 bases between them. CDR1 and CDR2 from the germline V gene are SNHLY and FYNNEI. The CDR3 is 14 residues long. The CDR3 DNA reads as TGTGCCAGCAGTGAGGCGGGTTCCTACAATGAGCAGTTCTTC. Its protein product is CASSEAGSYNEQFF.

This clonotype was seen more than once but under ten times. This chain connects TRBV3-1 to TRBJ1-3, with D maybe TRBD1 (6 bases). The CDR3 length is 15 residues. CDR1 and CDR2 (germline): LGHDT, YNNKEL (reference sequence). The ends were cut back, 0 bases at V and 4 bases at J, with 10 bases in the middle. The CDR3 loop reads CASSQDRGRGNTIYF. In nucleotides, the CDR3 is TGTGCCAGCAGCCAAGACAGGGGAAGAGGAAACACCATATATTTT.

This chain uses TRBV10-3 with TRBJ2-7, with 7 bases identical to TRBD2. Germline V gene data show CDR1 as ENHRY and CDR2 as SYGVKD. The V segment lost 6 bases and the J segment 4 bases; nucleotides outside the gene matches: 6. The CDR3 is made up of 13 amino acids. CDR3 in amino acids: CAIRGGEMYEQYF. The CDR3 DNA follows: TGTGCCATCAGGGGAGGGGAGATGTACGAGCAGTACTTC.

The chain combines TRBV29-1 with TRBJ1-1, with a possible D match to TRBD1 (6 bases). CDR1 is SQVTM, CDR2 ANQGSEA, per germline. The germline V and J ends were trimmed by 7 bases and 1 base, with 13 bases remaining between them. This CDR3 region has 13 residues. The CDR3 loop reads CSARGGQNTEAFF. In DNA form, the CDR3 reads TGCAGCGCACGGGGGGGGCAGAACACTGAAGCTTTCTTT. The full variable domain, rest sourced from reference TRBV29-1 and TRBJ1-1, is SAVISQKPSRDICQRGTSLTIQCQVDSQVTMMFWYRQQPGQSLTLIATANQGSEATYESGFVIDKFPISRPNLTFSTLTVSNMSPEDSSIYLCSARGGQNTEAFFGQGTRLTVV.

The sample holds a few counts of this clonotype. This chain joins TRBV4-2 and TRBJ2-2; D possibly corresponds to TRBD2 (7 bases). V shed 3 bases and J shed 1 base, with 18 bases lying between them. Per germline, CDR1 LGHNA and CDR2 YNFKEQ. This CDR3 contains 18 residues. In DNA, the CDR3 is TGTGCCAGCAGCCATGAGTCGGGGGGCCTATGGAACACCGGGGAGCTGTTTTTT. Residues: CASSHESGGLWNTGELFF.